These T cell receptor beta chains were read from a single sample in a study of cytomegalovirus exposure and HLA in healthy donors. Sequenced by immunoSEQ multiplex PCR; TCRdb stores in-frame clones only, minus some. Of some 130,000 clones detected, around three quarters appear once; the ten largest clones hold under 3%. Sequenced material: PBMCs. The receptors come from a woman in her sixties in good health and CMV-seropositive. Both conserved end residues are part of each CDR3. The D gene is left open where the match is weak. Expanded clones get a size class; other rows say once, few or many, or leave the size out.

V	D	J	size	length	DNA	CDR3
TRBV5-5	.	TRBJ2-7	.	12	TGTGCCAGCAGCTTAACCAGTACCGAGCAGTACTTC	CASSLTSTEQYF
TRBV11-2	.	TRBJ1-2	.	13	TGTGCCAGCAGCTTAGGGGGCAACTATGGCTACACCTTC	CASSLGGNYGYTF
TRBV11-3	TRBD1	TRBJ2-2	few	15	TGTGCCAGCAGCACGGACAGGGGTTACACCGGGGAGCTGTTTTTT	CASSTDRGYTGELFF
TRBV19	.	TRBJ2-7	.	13	TGTGCCAGCGGACAGTTGAGCTCCTACGAGCAGTACTTC	CASGQLSSYEQYF
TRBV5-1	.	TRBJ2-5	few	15	TGCGCCAGCAGCTTGGCCCTCGGGGGCCAAGAGACCCAGTACTTC	CASSLALGGQETQYF
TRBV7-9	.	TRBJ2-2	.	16	TGTGCCAGCAGCTTTACGACAGGACCTAACACCGGGGAGCTGTTTTTT	CASSFTTGPNTGELFF
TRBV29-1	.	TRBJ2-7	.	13	TGCAGCGTTGAAGGCAGGTCCTCTTCCGAGCAGTACTTC	CSVEGRSSSEQYF
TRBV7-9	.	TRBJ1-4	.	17	TGTTCCAGCAGCTTAGCGCTATCTGGTACAACTAATGAAAAACTGTTTTTT	CSSSLALSGTTNEKLFF
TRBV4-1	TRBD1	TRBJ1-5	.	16	TGCGCCAGCAGCCAGACCCGACAGGGGGGCAATCAGCCCCAGCATTTT	CASSQTRQGGNQPQHF
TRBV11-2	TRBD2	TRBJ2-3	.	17	TGTGCCAGCAGAAGGGGACGGGGGACTAGCGTCACAGATACGCAGTATTTT	CASRRGRGTSVTDTQYF
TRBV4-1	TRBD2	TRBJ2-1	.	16	TGCGCCAGCAGCCAGGTGACTAGCGGGGGGAGAGATGAGCAGTTCTTC	CASSQVTSGGRDEQFF
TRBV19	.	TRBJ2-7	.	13	TGTGCCAGTAGTATCAGCGCAACCTACGAGCAGTACTTC	CASSISATYEQYF
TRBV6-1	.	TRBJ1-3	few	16	TGTGCCAGCAGTGAAGCCGAGGCCAGCCGGGGGGACACCATATATTTT	CASSEAEASRGDTIYF
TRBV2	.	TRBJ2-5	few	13	TGTGCCAGCGAGGGTGGCACTAAAGAGACCCAGTACTTC	CASEGGTKETQYF
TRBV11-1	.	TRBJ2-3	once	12	TGTGCCAGCAGCAAATACACAGATACGCAGTATTTT	CASSKYTDTQYF
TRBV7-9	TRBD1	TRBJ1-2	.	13	TGTGCCAGCAGCCTGGGACAGGCGGATGGCTACACCTTC	CASSLGQADGYTF
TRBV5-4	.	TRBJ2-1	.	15	TGTGCCAGCAGCTTGGATGTTAGCTCCTACAATGAGCAGTTCTTC	CASSLDVSSYNEQFF
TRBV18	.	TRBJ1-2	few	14	TGTGCCAGCTCACCACACCCCCGGCAGGGTGGCTACACCTTC	CASSPHPRQGGYTF
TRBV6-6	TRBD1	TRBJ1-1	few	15	TGTGCCAGCTCCTCCCCTACCGGGACAGGGCTGGAAGCTTTCTTT	CASSSPTGTGLEAFF
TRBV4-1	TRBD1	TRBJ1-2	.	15	TGCGCCAGCAGCCTTCCGGGGACAGGGGCGGGGGGCTACACCTTC	CASSLPGTGAGGYTF
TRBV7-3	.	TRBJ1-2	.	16	TGTGCCAGCAGCCTAGAGGGGGGGGCCGCCAACTATGGCTACACCTTC	CASSLEGGAANYGYTF
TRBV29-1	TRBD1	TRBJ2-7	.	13	TGCAGCGTTGAAGCTCAGGGGGCCTACGAGCAGTACTTC	CSVEAQGAYEQYF
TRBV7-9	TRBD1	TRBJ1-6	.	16	TGTGCCAGCAGCTCGACAGGGGTCAGGGTGAATTCACCCCTCCACTTT	CASSSTGVRVNSPLHF